These T cell receptor beta chains were read from a single sample in a study of human T cells and chemical hapten exposure. TCRdb independently ran MiXCR on the RACE reads; one entry per CDR3 protein. The sample holds roughly 180,000 distinct CDR3 sequences, approximately 20% seen once. Material: whole blood, obtained in connection with sensitization to the hapten diphenylcyclopropenone (DPC). Receptors originate from a woman aged 50 to 60 with alopecia areata. Some clones in this sample may be carry-over from other donors' samples. CDR3s include the opening cysteine and the closing phenylalanine or tryptophan.

TRBV7-9	TRBJ2-7	CASSGQGSYEQYF
TRBV20-1	TRBJ2-2	CSVKTVSTGELFF
TRBV9	TRBJ1-2	CASSVDPNFSGYTF
TRBV5-1	TRBJ2-6	CASSLPPFSGANVLTF
TRBV12-3/TRBV12-4	TRBJ2-2	CASRSDRGDTGELFF
TRBV20-1	TRBJ1-5	CSAEQGFWNQPQHF
TRBV20-1	TRBJ2-1	CSARGDPSSYNEQFF
TRBV5-1	TRBJ2-1	CAIGTSRGNEQFF
TRBV7-2	TRBJ2-1	CASSLAGSGALNEQFF
TRBV5-1	TRBJ1-2	CASTPTGGNGYTF
TRBV29-1	TRBJ2-6	CSVGGRDAFSGANVLTF
TRBV6-1	TRBJ2-6	CASSVEGRTFIRSGANVLTF
TRBV7-2	TRBJ2-1	CASSPNGQASYNEQFF
TRBV20-1	TRBJ2-5	CSARVLGEGVETQYF
TRBV3-1	TRBJ1-3	CASSQGGAGNTIYF
TRBV4-2	TRBJ2-1	CASSQGGRRGSYNEQFF
TRBV6-5	TRBJ2-5	CASSRGLAGGGGTQYF
TRBV10-3	TRBJ2-7	CAIGSATSYEQYF
TRBV10-3	TRBJ2-1	CAISDGRDRGEQFF
TRBV20-1	TRBJ2-5	CSARTSGRAVGETQYF
TRBV7-9	TRBJ2-7	CASSSRGLAGDYEQYF
TRBV12-3/TRBV12-4	TRBJ2-1	CASSPITGPYNEQFF
TRBV7-2	TRBJ2-7	CASSVGGAPLEQYF
TRBV2	TRBJ2-6	CASSERVVSWGANVLTF
TRBV29-1	TRBJ2-7	CSVTQGGEQYF
TRBV5-1	TRBJ1-1	CASSPGQIGTEAFF
TRBV5-5	TRBJ2-1	CASTPTGGHNEQFF
TRBV5-5	TRBJ2-2	CASSLIGGSGELFF
TRBV12-3/TRBV12-4	TRBJ1-5	CASSPAGRDQPQHF
TRBV11-2	TRBJ2-2	CASSYEDRDTGELFF
TRBV7-8	TRBJ2-7	CASSVRESGEQYF
TRBV5-1	TRBJ2-2	CASSLGPGVNVGELFF
TRBV15	TRBJ2-1	CATSRDLGERGEQFF
TRBV5-1	TRBJ2-6	CASSLEGQRFSGANVLTF
TRBV11-2	TRBJ2-7	CASSLTGLAGGSYEQYF
TRBV10-3	TRBJ1-6	CAISESTASPLHF
TRBV25-1	TRBJ2-2	CASSAGQGRTGELFF
TRBV7-9	TRBJ2-5	CASSPVVGGEETQYF
TRBV20-1	TRBJ2-2	CSARMGLAWTGELFF
TRBV20-1	TRBJ2-7	CSAPASGHYEQYF
TRBV11-2	TRBJ2-3	CASSFPRDENYTDTQYF
TRBV2	TRBJ2-1	CASWPGTSGYNEQFF
TRBV28	TRBJ2-7	CASSPRQGVFLGRYF
TRBV29-1	TRBJ2-5	CSISIAGKSQTQYF
TRBV4-1	TRBJ2-1	CASSQAKLAGGPLYNEQFF
TRBV29-1	TRBJ2-1	CSVEGQGISYNEQFF
TRBV29-1	TRBJ2-7	CSVDLTGGSYEQYF
TRBV9	TRBJ2-3	CASSAPALAGLTDTQYF
TRBV2	TRBJ2-2	CASLRPPGGELFF
TRBV19	TRBJ1-2	CASSITTGLDGYTF
TRBV20-1	TRBJ2-5	CSARGTGFGTLGTQYF
TRBV12-3/TRBV12-4	TRBJ1-1	CASSWASEAFF
TRBV20-1	TRBJ1-2	CSAPPRVGVYGYTF
TRBV27	TRBJ2-7	CASSLAGLSYEQYF
TRBV2	TRBJ1-1	CASIGDRMNTEAFF
TRBV7-2	TRBJ2-2	CASSRKRNTGELFF
TRBV27	TRBJ2-2	CASSPRPLAGGPNGELFF
TRBV7-6	TRBJ1-4	CASSMNSRRVGEKLFF
TRBV20-1	TRBJ2-1	CSASSGPSAFF